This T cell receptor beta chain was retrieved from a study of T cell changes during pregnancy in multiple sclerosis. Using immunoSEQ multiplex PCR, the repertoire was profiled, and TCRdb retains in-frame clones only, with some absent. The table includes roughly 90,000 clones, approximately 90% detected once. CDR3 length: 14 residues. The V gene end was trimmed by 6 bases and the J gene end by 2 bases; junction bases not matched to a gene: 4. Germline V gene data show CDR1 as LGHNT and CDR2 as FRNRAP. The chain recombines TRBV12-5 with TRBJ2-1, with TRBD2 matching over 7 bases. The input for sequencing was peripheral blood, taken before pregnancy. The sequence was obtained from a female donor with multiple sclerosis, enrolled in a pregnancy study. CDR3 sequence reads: CASGFSGTYNEQFF. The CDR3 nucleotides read TGTGCTAGTGGCTTCAGCGGGACCTACAATGAGCAGTTCTTC.